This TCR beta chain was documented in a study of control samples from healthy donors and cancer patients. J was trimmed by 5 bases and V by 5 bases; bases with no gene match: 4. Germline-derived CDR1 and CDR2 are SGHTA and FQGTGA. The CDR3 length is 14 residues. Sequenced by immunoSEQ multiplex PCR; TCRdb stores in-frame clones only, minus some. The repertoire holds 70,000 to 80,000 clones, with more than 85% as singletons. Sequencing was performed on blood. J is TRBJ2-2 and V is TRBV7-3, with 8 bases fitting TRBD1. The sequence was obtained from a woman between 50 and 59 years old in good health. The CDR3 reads CASSGQGDTGELFF. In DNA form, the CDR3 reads TGTGCCAGCAGCGGACAGGGAGATACCGGGGAGCTGTTTTTT.